One sample yielded the 27 T cell receptor beta chains listed below, sequenced in a study of radiotherapy plus CTLA-4 blockade in lung cancer. Profiling relied on immunoSEQ multiplex PCR, and the TCRdb table lists in-frame clones only, not all of them. The table has 20,000 to 25,000 clones, 73% seen once. The sample here was peripheral blood, taken from a patient treated with radiotherapy plus ipilimumab. The origin of the receptors is a human donor with non-small cell lung cancer who had stable disease on radiotherapy plus ipilimumab.

V and J are TRBV6-1 and TRBJ2-7; D unresolved. This CDR3 contains 13 residues. Germline CDR1 is MNHNS and CDR2 is SASEGT. V lost 7 bases and J lost 5, with 15 bases in between. CDR3 coding DNA: TGTGCCAGCATGAGCCGTCAAGCCCACGAGCAGTACTTC. Translation gives CASMSRQAHEQYF.

The rearrangement joins TRBV6-6 to TRBJ1-1, with 7 nucleotides matching TRBD1. CDR1 MNHNY and CDR2 SVGAGI come from the germline V gene (reference sequence). The CDR3 has 13 residues. The V gene end was trimmed by 5 bases and the J gene end by 7 bases; junction bases not matched to a gene: 7. The CDR3, as DNA: TGTGCCAGCAGTCAGCGACAGGGAGGTGAAGCTTTCTTT. It codes for CASSQRQGGEAFF.

This clone appeared once. This chain joins TRBV11-2 and TRBJ1-3; tentatively, D is TRBD1 (6 bases). This CDR3 has 13 amino acids. CDR1 and CDR2 from the germline V gene are SGHAT and FQNNGV. The V gene lost 6 bases and the J gene lost 9 bases, with 15 bases spanning the gap. The CDR3 reads CASSRQVQGTIYF. The DNA for the CDR3 is TGTGCCAGCAGTCGACAGGTCCAGGGCACCATATATTTT.

This clone was seen a few times. J is TRBJ2-7 and V is TRBV29-1, with TRBD2 matching 10 bases. The junction had 7 bases not matched to a gene; V was cut back by 7 bases and J by 4 bases. This CDR3 has 13 amino acids. Germline V gene sequence: CDR1 SQVTM, CDR2 ANQGSEA. CDR3: CSARLAGGYEQYF. CDR3 in DNA: TGCAGCGCCCGACTAGCGGGTGGGTACGAGCAGTACTTC.

This chain joins TRBV11-3 and TRBJ2-5, with D unresolved. Gene TRBJ2-7 matches the end of the DNA better, so the J call may be wrong. In germline, CDR1 is SGHNT, CDR2 YENEEA. The length of the CDR3 is 14 residues. The CDR3 bases are TGTGCCAGCAGCTTAGGGGTAGCCTCTTACGAGCAGTACTTC. It yields the protein CASSLGVASYEQYF.

The CDR3 is CASSSVVTYEQYF. The CDR3 DNA reads as TGTGCCAGCAGTTCGGTCGTTACCTACGAGCAGTACTTC. V and J are TRBV27 and TRBJ2-7; D is ambiguous. The CDR3 spans 13 residues. In germline, CDR1 is MNHEY, CDR2 SMNVEV (reference sequence). Deletions cut 4 bases from V and 2 bases from J, with 9 bases between.

The chain has TRBV7-6 and TRBJ2-3; 9 bases match TRBD1. In germline, CDR1 is SGHVS, CDR2 FNYEAQ. CDR3 length equals 17 residues. V lost 5 bases to trimming and J lost 3 bases; unmatched junction nucleotides: 12. For the CDR3, the DNA is TGTGCCAGCAGCGCTGGGACAGGGCTTTTATTAACAGATACGCAGTATTTT. It yields the protein CASSAGTGLLLTDTQYF.

The chain is built from TRBV4-2 and TRBJ2-2; TRBD1 agrees at 10 bases. The junction had 3 bases not matched to a gene; V was cut back by 1 base and J by 4 bases. CDR1 is LGHNA, CDR2 YNFKEQ, per germline. The CDR3 spans 16 residues. CDR3 protein: CASSQAGTGVTGELFF. The CDR3 bases are TGTGCCAGCAGCCAAGCCGGGACAGGGGTCACCGGGGAGCTGTTTTTT.

The CDR3 reads CASSEWGGGIAKNIQYF. DNA for the CDR3: TGTGCCAGCAGTGAATGGGGGGGCGGGATAGCCAAAAACATTCAGTACTTC. V usage is TRBV2 and J usage is TRBJ2-4, with D maybe TRBD2 (7 bases). Germline assignment: CDR1 SNHLY and CDR2 FYNNEI. The length of the CDR3 is 17 residues. Trimming took off 2 bases at V and 0 bases at J, with 14 bases between the two ends.

V and J are TRBV11-3 and TRBJ2-3, with a possible D match to TRBD2 (5 bases). The germline CDR1 and CDR2 sequences are SGHNT and YENEEA. This CDR3 has 12 residues. The V end lost 10 bases, the J end lost 4 bases, and 12 bases lay between the germline ends. CDR3 DNA: TGTGCCACCAGTCAGGAGGCAGATACGCAGTATTTT. Translating it yields CATSQEADTQYF.

The chain employs TRBV10-1 and TRBJ1-2, with D hard to call. V was cut by 3 bases and J by 2 bases, with 7 bases left in between. Germline V gene lookup returns CDR1 WNHNN and CDR2 SYGVQD (reference sequence). CDR3 length: 13 residues. CDR3 DNA: TGCGCCAGCAGTGATTACAGAAACTATGGCTACACCTTC. Residues: CASSDYRNYGYTF.

This clone occurred once. The chain combines TRBV19 with TRBJ1-2, with D maybe TRBD1 (5 bases). V was shortened by 4 bases and J by 3 bases, with 15 bases between the two germline ends. The CDR3 runs to 15 residues. CDR1 LNHDA and CDR2 SQIVND come from the germline V gene (reference sequence). The CDR3 region has the DNA TGTGCCAGTAGTAACTGGCAGTCCAGGGACTATGGCTACACCTTC. It translates to CASSNWQSRDYGYTF.

This clone turned up a few times. The chain has TRBV11-2 and TRBJ2-7; the match to TRBD2 covers 7 bases. The germline V gene has CDR1 SGHAT and CDR2 FQNNGV. The CDR3 is 14 amino acids. Trimming took 3 bases from V and 5 from J; bases not matched to a gene: 7. CDR3 sequence (DNA): TGTGCCAGCAGCTTTGTCGGGGGGTTCCACGAGCAGTACTTC. Translation gives CASSFVGGFHEQYF.

This clone was seen only a few times. This rearrangement joins TRBV7-9 to TRBJ1-2; D possibly corresponds to TRBD1 (6 bases). Per the germline V gene, CDR1 is SEHNR and CDR2 is FQNEAQ (reference sequence). V was cut by 5 bases and J by 0 bases, with 13 bases left in between. This CDR3 spans 15 amino acids. CDR3 sequence: CASSKAGAANYGYTF. The DNA for the CDR3 is TGTGCCAGCAGCAAAGCGGGGGCGGCTAACTATGGCTACACCTTC.

Details on this clone: Other DNA sequences of this sample code for an identical CDR3. This chain links TRBV28 with TRBJ2-3, with D tentatively TRBD1 (6 bases). V was pared by 6 bases and J by 2 bases, with 15 bases between. This CDR3 comprises 15 residues. Germline V gene data show CDR1 as MDHEN and CDR2 as SYDVKM. The DNA for the CDR3 is TGTGCCAGCAGCTTACCTGGACAGCTCACAGATACGCAGTATTTT. The encoded protein is CASSLPGQLTDTQYF.

The V call is TRBV7-9, the J call TRBJ2-5, with 9 positions matching TRBD2. With V trimmed by 2 bases and J by 3 bases, 4 bases remained unmatched. CDR3 length: 15 residues. Per germline, CDR1 SEHNR and CDR2 FQNEAQ (reference sequence). CDR3: CASSLLAGVEETQYF. The DNA of the CDR3 is TGTGCCAGCAGCTTATTAGCGGGGGTAGAAGAGACCCAGTACTTC.

This clone was detected a few times. The J gene is TRBJ2-6, the V gene TRBV7-9, with 8 bases identical to TRBD1. Germline V lookup: CDR1 SEHNR, CDR2 FQNEAQ (reference sequence). The length of the CDR3 is 17 residues. Trimming cost V 1 base and J 1 base; bases outside gene matches: 3. The CDR3: CASSLVRGQSGANVLTF. DNA for the CDR3: TGTGCCAGCAGCTTAGTCAGGGGGCAGTCTGGGGCCAACGTCCTGACTTTC.

This clone was detected a few times. The chain uses TRBV27 and TRBJ2-1, with unresolved D. This CDR3 is built from 15 residues. Germline CDR1 reads MNHEY; CDR2 reads SMNVEV (reference sequence). V gave up 5 bases and J gave up 0 bases, with 11 bases separating them. CDR3 sequence: CASSPLGSSYNEQFF. Here the CDR3 DNA reads TGTGCCAGCAGTCCTCTCGGAAGCTCCTACAATGAGCAGTTCTTC.

This clone was seen more than once but under ten times. J is TRBJ1-3 and V is TRBV7-2; 8 bases line up with TRBD1. The CDR3 is made up of 17 amino acids. V was pared by 4 bases and J by 3 bases, with 11 bases of the junction left unmatched. Germline V gene lookup returns CDR1 SGHTA and CDR2 FQGNSA. The CDR3 sequence is CASSSDRARVFGNTIYF. The CDR3 DNA reads TGTGCCAGCAGCTCGGACAGGGCGAGGGTGTTTGGAAACACCATATATTTT.

A few counts support this clone. CDR3 coding DNA: TGTGCCAGTCCGCCCGCATGGGTTAACAGGAGGGGGGACACCGGGGAGCTGTTTTTT. Its protein is CASPPAWVNRRGDTGELFF. The rearrangement joins TRBV21-1 to TRBJ2-2. TRBV21-1 is a known pseudogene. This CDR3 has 19 amino acids.

Only a few counts were recorded for this clone. V usage is TRBV5-5 and J usage is TRBJ1-5; D remains unclear. Germline V gene data show CDR1 as SGHKS and CDR2 as YYEKEE (reference sequence). The germline V and J ends were trimmed by 4 bases and 0 bases, with 8 bases remaining between them. The CDR3 totals 14 residues. This CDR3 is CASSRALSNQPQHF. The CDR3 DNA reads as TGTGCCAGCAGCCGGGCCCTTAGCAATCAGCCCCAGCATTTT.

The chain links TRBV10-3 to TRBJ2-1, with D possibly matching TRBD2 (5 bases). Trimming removed 0 bases from V and 8 bases from J, with 5 bases in between. The CDR3 has 12 residues. CDR1 is ENHRY, CDR2 SYGVKD, per germline. CDR3 loop: CAISESGDEQFF. The DNA for the CDR3 is TGTGCCATCAGTGAGTCGGGAGATGAGCAGTTCTTC.

This chain links TRBV28 with TRBJ1-5; 9 nucleotides align to TRBD1. The V gene's germline CDR1 is MDHEN and CDR2 SYDVKM. V gave up 6 bases and J gave up 0 bases; unmatched junction bases: 9. CDR3 length equals 17 residues. CDR3 loop: CASRPGTGRYSNQPQHF. The DNA for the CDR3 is TGTGCCAGCAGGCCAGGGACAGGGAGGTATAGCAATCAGCCCCAGCATTTT.

The chain uses TRBV6-1 and TRBJ2-7, with a tentative D call TRBD1 (6 bases). The CDR3 loop spans 14 amino acids. V was trimmed by 5 bases and J by 5 bases, leaving 16 bases between them. Germline CDR1 reads MNHNS; CDR2 reads SASEGT. The CDR3 nucleotides are TGTGCCAGCAGTAAAGTAGCGACAGGCCACGAGCAGTACTTC. Encoded protein: CASSKVATGHEQYF.

This clone was detected only a few times. The V gene is TRBV7-8, the J gene TRBJ2-2; weak D call: TRBD2 (6 bases). The CDR3 runs 16 residues. Germline CDR1 and CDR2: SGHVS and FQNEAQ. V shed 3 bases and J shed 5 bases, with 16 bases lying between them. This CDR3 reads CASSLVGGAGTGELFF. The CDR3 DNA is TGTGCCAGCAGCTTGGTGGGGGGAGCTGGAACCGGGGAGCTGTTTTTT.

The V call is TRBV29-1, the J call TRBJ2-3; D possibly corresponds to TRBD2 (6 bases). The length of the CDR3 is 15 residues. Trimming took off 3 bases at V and 0 bases at J, with 13 bases between the two ends. CDR1 SQVTM and CDR2 ANQGSEA come from the germline V gene. This chain's CDR3 is CSVDGGDGSTDTQYF. CDR3 sequence (DNA): TGCAGCGTTGACGGGGGAGATGGGAGCACAGATACGCAGTATTTT.

The J gene is TRBJ2-1, the V gene TRBV7-8; 10 nucleotides align to TRBD2. The CDR3 runs to 15 residues. V was pared by 0 bases and J by 9 bases, with 5 bases of the junction left unmatched. Germline CDR1 is SGHVS and CDR2 is FQNEAQ. CDR3: CASSLAQREGGEQFF. Written as DNA, the CDR3 is TGTGCCAGCAGCTTAGCGCAGCGGGAGGGAGGTGAGCAGTTCTTC.